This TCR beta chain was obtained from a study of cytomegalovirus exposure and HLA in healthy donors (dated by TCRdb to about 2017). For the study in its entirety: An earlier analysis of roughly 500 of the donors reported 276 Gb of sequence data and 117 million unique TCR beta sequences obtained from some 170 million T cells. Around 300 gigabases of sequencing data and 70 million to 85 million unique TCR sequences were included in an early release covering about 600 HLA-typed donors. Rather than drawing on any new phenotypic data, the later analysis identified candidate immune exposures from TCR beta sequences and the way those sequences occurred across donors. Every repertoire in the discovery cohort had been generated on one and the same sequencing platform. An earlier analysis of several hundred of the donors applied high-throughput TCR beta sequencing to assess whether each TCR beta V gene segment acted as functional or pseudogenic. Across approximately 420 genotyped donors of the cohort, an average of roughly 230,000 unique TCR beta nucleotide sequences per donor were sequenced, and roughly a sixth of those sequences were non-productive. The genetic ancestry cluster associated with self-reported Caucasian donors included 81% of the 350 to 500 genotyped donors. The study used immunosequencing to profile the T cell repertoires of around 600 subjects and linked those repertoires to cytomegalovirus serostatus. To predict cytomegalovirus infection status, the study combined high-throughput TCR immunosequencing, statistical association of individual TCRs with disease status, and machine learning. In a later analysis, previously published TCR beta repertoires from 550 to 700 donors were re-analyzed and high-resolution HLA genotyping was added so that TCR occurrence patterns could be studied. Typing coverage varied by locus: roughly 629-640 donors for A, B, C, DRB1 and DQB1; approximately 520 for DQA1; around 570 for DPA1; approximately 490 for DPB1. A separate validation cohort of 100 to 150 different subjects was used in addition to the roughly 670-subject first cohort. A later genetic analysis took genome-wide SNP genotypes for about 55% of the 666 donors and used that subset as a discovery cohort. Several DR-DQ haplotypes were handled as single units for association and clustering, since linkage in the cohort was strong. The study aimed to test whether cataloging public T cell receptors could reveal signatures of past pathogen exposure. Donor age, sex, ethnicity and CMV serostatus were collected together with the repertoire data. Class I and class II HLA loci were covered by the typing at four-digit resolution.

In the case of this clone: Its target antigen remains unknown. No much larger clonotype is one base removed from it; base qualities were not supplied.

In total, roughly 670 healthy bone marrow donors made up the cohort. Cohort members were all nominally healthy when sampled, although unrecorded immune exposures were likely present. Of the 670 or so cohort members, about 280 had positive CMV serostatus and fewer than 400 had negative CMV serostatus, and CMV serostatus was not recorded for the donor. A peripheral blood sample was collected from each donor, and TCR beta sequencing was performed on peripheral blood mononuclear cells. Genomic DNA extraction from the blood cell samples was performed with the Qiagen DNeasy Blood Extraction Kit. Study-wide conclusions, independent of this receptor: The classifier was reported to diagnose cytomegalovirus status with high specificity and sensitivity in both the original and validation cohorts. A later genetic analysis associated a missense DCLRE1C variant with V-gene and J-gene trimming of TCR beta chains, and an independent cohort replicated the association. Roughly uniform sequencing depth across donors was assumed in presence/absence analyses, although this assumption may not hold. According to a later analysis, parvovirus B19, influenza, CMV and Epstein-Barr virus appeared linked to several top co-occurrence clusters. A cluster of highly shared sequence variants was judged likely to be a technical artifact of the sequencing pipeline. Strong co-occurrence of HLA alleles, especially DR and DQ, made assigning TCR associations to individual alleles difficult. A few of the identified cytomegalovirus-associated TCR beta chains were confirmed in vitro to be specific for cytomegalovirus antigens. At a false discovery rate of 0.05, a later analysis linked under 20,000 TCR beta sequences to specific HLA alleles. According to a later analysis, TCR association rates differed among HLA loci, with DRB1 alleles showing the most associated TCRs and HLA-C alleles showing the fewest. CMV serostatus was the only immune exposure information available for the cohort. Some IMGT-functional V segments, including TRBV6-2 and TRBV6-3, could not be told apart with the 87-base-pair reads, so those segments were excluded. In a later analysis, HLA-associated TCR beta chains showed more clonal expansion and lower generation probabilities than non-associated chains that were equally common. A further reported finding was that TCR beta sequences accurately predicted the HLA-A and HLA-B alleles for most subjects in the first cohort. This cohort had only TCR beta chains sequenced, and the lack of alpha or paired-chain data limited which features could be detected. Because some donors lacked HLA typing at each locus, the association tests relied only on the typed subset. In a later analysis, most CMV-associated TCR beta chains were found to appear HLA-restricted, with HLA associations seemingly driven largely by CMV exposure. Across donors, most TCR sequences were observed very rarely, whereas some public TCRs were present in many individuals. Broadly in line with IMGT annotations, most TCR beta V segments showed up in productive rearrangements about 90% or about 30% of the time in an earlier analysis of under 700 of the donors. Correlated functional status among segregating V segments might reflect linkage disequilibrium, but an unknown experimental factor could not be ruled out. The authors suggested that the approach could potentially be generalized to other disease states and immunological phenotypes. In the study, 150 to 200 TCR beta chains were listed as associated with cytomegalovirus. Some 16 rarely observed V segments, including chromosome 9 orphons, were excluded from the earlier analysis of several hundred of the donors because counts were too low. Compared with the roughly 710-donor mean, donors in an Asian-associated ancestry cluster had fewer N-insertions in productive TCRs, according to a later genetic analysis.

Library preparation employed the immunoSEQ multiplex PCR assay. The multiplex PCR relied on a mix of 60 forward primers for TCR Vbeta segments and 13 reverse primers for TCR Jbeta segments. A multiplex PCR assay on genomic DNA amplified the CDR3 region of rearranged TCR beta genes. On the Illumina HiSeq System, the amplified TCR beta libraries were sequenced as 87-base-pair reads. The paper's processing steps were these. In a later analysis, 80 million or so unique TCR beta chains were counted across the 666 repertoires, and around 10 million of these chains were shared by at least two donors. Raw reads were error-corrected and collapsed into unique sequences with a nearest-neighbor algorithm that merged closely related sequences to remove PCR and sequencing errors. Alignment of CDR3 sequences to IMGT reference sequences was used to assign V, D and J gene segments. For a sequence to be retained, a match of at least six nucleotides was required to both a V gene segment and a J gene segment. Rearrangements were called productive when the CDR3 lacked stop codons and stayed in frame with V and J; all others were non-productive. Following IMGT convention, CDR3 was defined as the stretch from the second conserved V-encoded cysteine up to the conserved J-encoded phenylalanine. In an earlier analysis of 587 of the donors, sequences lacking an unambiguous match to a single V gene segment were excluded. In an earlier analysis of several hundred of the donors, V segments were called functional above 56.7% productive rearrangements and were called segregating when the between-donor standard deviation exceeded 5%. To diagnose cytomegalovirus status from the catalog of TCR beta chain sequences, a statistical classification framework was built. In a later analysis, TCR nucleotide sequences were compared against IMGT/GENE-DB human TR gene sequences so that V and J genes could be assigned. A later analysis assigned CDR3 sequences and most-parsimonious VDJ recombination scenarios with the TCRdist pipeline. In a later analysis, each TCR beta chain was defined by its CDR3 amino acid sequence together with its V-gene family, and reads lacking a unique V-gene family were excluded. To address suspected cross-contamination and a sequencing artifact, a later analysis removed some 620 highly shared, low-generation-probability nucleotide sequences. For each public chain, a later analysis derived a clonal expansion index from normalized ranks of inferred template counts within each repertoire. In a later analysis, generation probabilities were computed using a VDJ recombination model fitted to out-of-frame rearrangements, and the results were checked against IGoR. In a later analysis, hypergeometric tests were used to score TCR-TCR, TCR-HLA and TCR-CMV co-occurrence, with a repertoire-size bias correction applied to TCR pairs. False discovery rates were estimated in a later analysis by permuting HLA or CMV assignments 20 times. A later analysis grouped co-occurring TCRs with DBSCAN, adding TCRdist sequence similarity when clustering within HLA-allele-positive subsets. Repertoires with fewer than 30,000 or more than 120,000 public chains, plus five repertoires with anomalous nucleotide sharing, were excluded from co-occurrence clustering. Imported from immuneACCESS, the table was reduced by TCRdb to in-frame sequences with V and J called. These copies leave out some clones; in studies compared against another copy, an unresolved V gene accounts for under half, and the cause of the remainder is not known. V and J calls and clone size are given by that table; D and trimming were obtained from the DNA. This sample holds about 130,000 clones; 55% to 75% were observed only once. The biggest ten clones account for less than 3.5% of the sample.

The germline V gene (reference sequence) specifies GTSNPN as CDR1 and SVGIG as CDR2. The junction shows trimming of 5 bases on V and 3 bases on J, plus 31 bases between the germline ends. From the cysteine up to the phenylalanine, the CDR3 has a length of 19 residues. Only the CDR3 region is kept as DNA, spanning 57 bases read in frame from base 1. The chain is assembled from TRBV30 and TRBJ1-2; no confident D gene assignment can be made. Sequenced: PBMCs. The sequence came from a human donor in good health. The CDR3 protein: CAWVPFRPSRGRLDYGYTF. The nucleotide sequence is TGTGCCTGGGTCCCCTTCAGGCCATCGCGAGGGCGTCTTGACTATGGCTACACCTTC.